The subject of this entry is one T cell receptor (beta chain). This entry belongs to a study of CD8 T cells in Susac syndrome. When the RNA was reverse transcribed, random hexamers were used with an input of roughly 0.5 to 1 ug. Multiplex immunoSEQ PCR targeted 54 Vbeta and 13 Jbeta TCR beta segments. TCRdb used MiXCR to reprocess the immunoSEQ multiplex PCR reads, holding one entry per CDR3 protein. The sample has about 290,000 distinct CDR3 sequences, about nine tenths seen once; the top ten hold around 0.18%. The CDR3 runs 16 residues. Germline CDR1 is SGDLS and CDR2 is YYNGEE. V shed 0 bases and J shed 2 bases, with 15 bases lying between them.

Source material: CD8+ T cells from PBMCs. The clonotype was recovered from a human donor with multiple sclerosis. V is TRBV9 and J is TRBJ2-7; D uncertain. The CDR3 protein is CASSVDRRAPTYEQYF. As DNA, the CDR3 is TGTGCCAGCAGCGTAGATCGCCGGGCTCCAACCTACGAGCAGTACTTC.